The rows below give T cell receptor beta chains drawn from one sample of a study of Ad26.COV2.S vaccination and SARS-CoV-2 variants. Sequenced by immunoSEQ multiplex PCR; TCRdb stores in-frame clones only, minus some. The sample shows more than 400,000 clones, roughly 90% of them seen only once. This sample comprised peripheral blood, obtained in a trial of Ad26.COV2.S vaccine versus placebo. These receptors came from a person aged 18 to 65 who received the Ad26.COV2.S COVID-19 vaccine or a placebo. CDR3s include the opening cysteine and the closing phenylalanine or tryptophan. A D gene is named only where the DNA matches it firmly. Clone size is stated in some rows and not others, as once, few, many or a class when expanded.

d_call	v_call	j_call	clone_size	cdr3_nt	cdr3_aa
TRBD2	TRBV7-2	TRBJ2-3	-	TGTGCCAGCAGCTCCCGGGTGACGGGGGGGGCAGATACGCAGTATTTT	CASSSRVTGGADTQYF
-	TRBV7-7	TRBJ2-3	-	TGTGCCAGCAGCTTAGATGGAGATACGCAGTATTTT	CASSLDGDTQYF
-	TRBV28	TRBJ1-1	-	TGTGCCAGCAGTTTACTTCCCGCCCGACGGACCCTCAACACTGAAGCTTTCTTT	CASSLLPARRTLNTEAFF
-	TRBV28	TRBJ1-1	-	TGTGCCAGCAGCCCGCGGGGGCTAGGAGCTTTCTTT	CASSPRGLGAFF
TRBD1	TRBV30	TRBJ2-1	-	TGTGCCTGGAGTGTCGTAAACAGGGGCTATGAGCAGTTCTTC	CAWSVVNRGYEQFF
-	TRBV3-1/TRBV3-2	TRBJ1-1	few	TGTGCCAGCAGCCCCTCCGGGAGCACTGAAGCTTTCTTT	CASSPSGSTEAFF
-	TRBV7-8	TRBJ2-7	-	TGTGCCAGCAGCTTTGCCAGACTCCCCGTCAATGAGGAGCAGTACTTC	CASSFARLPVNEEQYF
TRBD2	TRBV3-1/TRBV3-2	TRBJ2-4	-	TGTGCCAGCAGCCCTCGCGGGGGGTTCGCGGCCAAAAACATTCAGTACTTC	CASSPRGGFAAKNIQYF
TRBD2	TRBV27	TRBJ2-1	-	TGTGCCAGCAGTTTAGTTACTAGCGGGAACAATGAGCAGTTCTTC	CASSLVTSGNNEQFF
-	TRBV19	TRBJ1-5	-	TGTGCCAGTCGGCAGGGTTTCGGCCAGCCCCAGCATTTT	CASRQGFGQPQHF
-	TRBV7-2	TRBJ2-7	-	TGTGCCAGCAGCTTAATCGGCGACGAGCAGTACTTC	CASSLIGDEQYF
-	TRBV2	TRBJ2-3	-	TGTGCCAGCAGTGAGCACACAGACACAGATACGCAGTATTTT	CASSEHTDTDTQYF
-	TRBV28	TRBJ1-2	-	TGTGCCAGCAGTTCGGGCTATAACTATGGCTACACCTTC	CASSSGYNYGYTF
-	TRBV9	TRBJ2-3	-	TGTGCCAGCTCAGCGTGGAGAGGGGGTAGCACAGATACGCAGTATTTT	CASSAWRGGSTDTQYF
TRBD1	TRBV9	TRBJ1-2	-	TGTGCCAGCAGCGTAGTGACAGGGGATGGCTACACCTTC	CASSVVTGDGYTF
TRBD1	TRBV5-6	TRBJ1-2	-	TGTGCCAGCAGCTTGGGGAGGGGGCGCAACTATGGCTACACCTTC	CASSLGRGRNYGYTF
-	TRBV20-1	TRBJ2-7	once	TGCAGTGCTAGTCCGCAGGGATTAACCTACGAGCAGTACTTC	CSASPQGLTYEQYF
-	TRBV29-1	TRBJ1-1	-	TGCAGCGTTGAAGGTGTAGGGGGGAGGGCTTTCTTT	CSVEGVGGRAFF
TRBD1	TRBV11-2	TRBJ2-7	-	TGTGCCAGCAGCTTAGTGACAGGGGTGTACGAGCAGTACTTC	CASSLVTGVYEQYF
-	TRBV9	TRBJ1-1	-	TGTGCCAGCAGCCCGCTGGGGCGGAACACTGAAGCTTTCTTT	CASSPLGRNTEAFF
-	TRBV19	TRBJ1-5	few	TGTGCCAGTAGTATCGACTGGAGTATACATTTT	CASSIDWSIHF
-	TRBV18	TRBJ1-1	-	TGTGCCAGCTCAGGGGGGTACACTGAAGCTTTCTTT	CASSGGYTEAFF
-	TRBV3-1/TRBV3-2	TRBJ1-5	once	TGTGCCAGCAGCCAGGGCCCCCCAGTTAATCAGCCCCAGCATTTT	CASSQGPPVNQPQHF
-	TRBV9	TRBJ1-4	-	TGTGCCAGCTCCCCCGCAGGAACTAATGAAAAACTGTTTTTT	CASSPAGTNEKLFF
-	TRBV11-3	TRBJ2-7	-	TGTGCCAGCACCCTTCGTGGGGAGTACTACGAGCAGTACTTC	CASTLRGEYYEQYF
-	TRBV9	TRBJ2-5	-	TGTGCCAGCAGCGTTTCCGGGACGGCGTTTGAGACCCAGTACTTC	CASSVSGTAFETQYF
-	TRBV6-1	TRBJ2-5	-	TGTGCCAGCAGTGAATTGAGGGAAAGCGGGACCCAGTACTTC	CASSELRESGTQYF
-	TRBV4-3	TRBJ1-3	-	TGCGCCAGCAGCCAAGAGGCACGGCCTGGAAACACCATATATTTT	CASSQEARPGNTIYF
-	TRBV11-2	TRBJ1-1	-	TGTGCCAGCAGCCCTCTAGGGCACCTGAAGAACACTGAAGCTTTCTTT	CASSPLGHLKNTEAFF
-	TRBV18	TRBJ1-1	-	TGTGCCAGCTCACCACAAAGGGGGGACACTGAAGCTTTCTTT	CASSPQRGDTEAFF
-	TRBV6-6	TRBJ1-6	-	TGTGCCAGCAGTCCGGGTCTCTATAATTCACCCCTCCACTTT	CASSPGLYNSPLHF
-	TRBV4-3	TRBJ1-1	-	TGCGCCAGCAGCCAAGGATGGGATTCAAACACTGAAGCTTTCTTT	CASSQGWDSNTEAFF
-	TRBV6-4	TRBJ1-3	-	TGTGCCAGCAGCAATGGAAACACCATATATTTT	CASSNGNTIYF
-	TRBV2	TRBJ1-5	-	TGTGCCAGCGGACAGAACAATCAGCCCCAGCATTTT	CASGQNNQPQHF
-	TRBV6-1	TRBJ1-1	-	TGTGCCAGCAGTGAATCAGGAAAAGTCCAGAACACTGAAGCTTTCTTT	CASSESGKVQNTEAFF